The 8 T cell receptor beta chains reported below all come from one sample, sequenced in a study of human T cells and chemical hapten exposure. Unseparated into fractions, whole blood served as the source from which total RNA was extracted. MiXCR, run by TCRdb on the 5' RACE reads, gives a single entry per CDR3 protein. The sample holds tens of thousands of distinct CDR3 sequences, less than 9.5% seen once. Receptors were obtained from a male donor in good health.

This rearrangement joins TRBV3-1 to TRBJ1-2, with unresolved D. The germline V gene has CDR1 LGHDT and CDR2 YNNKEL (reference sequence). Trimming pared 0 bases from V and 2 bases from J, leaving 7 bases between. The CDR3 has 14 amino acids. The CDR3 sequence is CASSQETVNYGYTF. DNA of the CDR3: TGTGCCAGCAGCCAAGAAACAGTCAACTATGGCTACACCTTC.

The CDR3 loop reads CASSLDPTRANEQFF. The CDR3 region has the DNA TGTGCCAGCAGTTTAGATCCCACCCGGGCTAATGAGCAGTTCTTC. The J gene is TRBJ2-1, the V gene TRBV27; no clear D. The CDR3 consists of 15 residues. The germline CDR1 and CDR2 sequences are MNHEY and SMNVEV (reference sequence). V was pared by 2 bases and J by 7 bases, with 15 bases between.

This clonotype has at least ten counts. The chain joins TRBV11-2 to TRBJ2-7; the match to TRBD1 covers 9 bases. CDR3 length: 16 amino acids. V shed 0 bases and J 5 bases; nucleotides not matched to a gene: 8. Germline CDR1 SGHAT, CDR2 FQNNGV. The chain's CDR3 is CASSLDRTGDLDEQYF. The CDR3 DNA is TGTGCCAGCAGCTTAGACCGGACAGGGGATTTGGACGAGCAGTACTTC. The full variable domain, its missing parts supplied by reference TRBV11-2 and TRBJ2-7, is EAGVAQSPRYKIIEKRQSVAFWCNPISGHATLYWYQQILGQGPKLLIQFQNNGVVDDSQLPKDRFSAERLKGVDSTLKIQPAKLEDSAVYLCASSLDRTGDLDEQYFGPGTRLTVT.

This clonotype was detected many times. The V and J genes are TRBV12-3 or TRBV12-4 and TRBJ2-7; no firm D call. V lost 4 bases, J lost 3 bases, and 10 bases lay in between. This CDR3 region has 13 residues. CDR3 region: CASSSPEYYEQYF. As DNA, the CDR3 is TGTGCCAGCAGTTCCCCGGAGTACTACGAGCAGTACTTC.

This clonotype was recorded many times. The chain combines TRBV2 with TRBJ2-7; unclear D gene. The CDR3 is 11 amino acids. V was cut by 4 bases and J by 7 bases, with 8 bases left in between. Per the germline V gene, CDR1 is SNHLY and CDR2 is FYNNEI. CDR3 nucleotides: TGTGCCAGCAGTGCCCTTTTTGAGCAGTACTTC. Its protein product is CASSALFEQYF.

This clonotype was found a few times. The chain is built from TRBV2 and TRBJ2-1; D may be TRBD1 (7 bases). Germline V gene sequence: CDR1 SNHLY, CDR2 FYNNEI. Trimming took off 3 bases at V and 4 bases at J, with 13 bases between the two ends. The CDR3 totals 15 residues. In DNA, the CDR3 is TGTGCCAGCAGTGAGGAGGGGACAGCTTACAATGAGCAGTTCTTC. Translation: CASSEEGTAYNEQFF.

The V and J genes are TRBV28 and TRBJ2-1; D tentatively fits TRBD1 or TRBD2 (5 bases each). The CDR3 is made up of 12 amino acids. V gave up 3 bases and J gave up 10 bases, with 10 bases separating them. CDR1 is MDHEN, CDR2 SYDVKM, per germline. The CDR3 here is CASSLGEIEQFF. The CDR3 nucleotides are TGTGCCAGCAGTTTGGGGGAAATAGAGCAGTTCTTC.

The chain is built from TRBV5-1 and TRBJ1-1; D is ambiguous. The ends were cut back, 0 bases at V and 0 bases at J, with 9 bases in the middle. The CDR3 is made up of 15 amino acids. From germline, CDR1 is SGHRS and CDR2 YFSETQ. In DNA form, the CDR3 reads TGCGCCAGCAGCTTGGATCTGGGAATGAACACTGAAGCTTTCTTT. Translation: CASSLDLGMNTEAFF.